This TCR beta chain was sequenced for a study of OX40 agonist ivuxolimab in advanced cancers. Study details: The study enrolled dose-escalation patients with hepatocellular carcinoma, melanoma, renal cell or head and neck cancer. With a range of roughly 20 to 85, age averaged approximately 60 years, and about 82% were male. Participants could have had prior anti-PD-1, anti-PD-L1 or anti-CTLA-4 therapy, and approximately 40% had some.

Worth noting for this clone: Its antigen remains unknown.

Trimming removed 1 base from V and 4 bases from J; junction bases left unmatched: 3. The germline V gene encodes CDR1 LGHNT and CDR2 FRNRAP. This CDR3 contains 15 residues. Sequenced by immunoSEQ multiplex PCR; TCRdb stores in-frame clones only, minus some. Among more than 45,000 clones listed, roughly 86% were seen once. Whole-study results and caveats: Both CD4+ and CD8+ T cell populations in blood had undergone clonal expansion by week 6 at 0.1 to 3.0 mg/kg.

The V gene is TRBV12-5, the J gene TRBJ2-2; TRBD1 matches at 7 bases. Specimen: CD4+ or CD8+ T cells sorted from blood, collected in a trial of the OX40 agonist ivuxolimab. This TCR came from an adult with an advanced solid tumor such as melanoma, head and neck, liver or kidney cancer. CDR3 sequence: CASGLADRFTGELFF. As DNA, the CDR3 is TGTGCTAGTGGTTTGGCGGACAGGTTCACCGGGGAGCTGTTTTTT.